These T cell receptor beta chains were read from a single sample in a study of CD8 T cells in Susac syndrome. In TCRdb, the immunoSEQ multiplex PCR reads were re-called with MiXCR into one record per CDR3 protein. The sample holds more than 150,000 distinct CDR3 sequences, about 92% seen once. Sequencing was performed on CD4+ T cells from PBMCs. These receptors all stem from a human donor in good health. Each CDR3 is given with its conserved first and last residue. A D gene is named only where the DNA matches it firmly. Clone size is given for some rows only: seen once, a few or many times, or a class if the clone is expanded.

cdr3_nt | cdr3_aa | j_call | d_call | clone_size | cdr3_length | v_call
TGTGCCAGCAGCCTCCTCCCAGGGTCGGGCGAAAAACTGTTTTTT | CASSLLPGSGEKLFF | TRBJ1-4 | - | - | 15 | TRBV9
TGCGCCAGCAGCACGGACAGGGGTAACACCGGGGAGCTGTTTTTT | CASSTDRGNTGELFF | TRBJ2-2 | TRBD1 | - | 15 | TRBV5-1
TGTGCCAGCAGTCCGGGACTAGCGGCTTACAATGAGCAGTTCTTC | CASSPGLAAYNEQFF | TRBJ2-1 | TRBD2 | - | 15 | TRBV6-5
TGTGCCAGCAGCCCGATGGACGGACCCTACGAGCAGTACTTC | CASSPMDGPYEQYF | TRBJ2-7 | - | - | 14 | TRBV7-9
TGTGCCAGCAGTGAACCCACGACAGGGGTGGTAGAGACCCAGTACTTC | CASSEPTTGVVETQYF | TRBJ2-5 | TRBD1 | - | 16 | TRBV2
TGCAGCGTGCGACAAGGCCATTGGGATGAGCAGTTCTTC | CSVRQGHWDEQFF | TRBJ2-1 | - | - | 13 | TRBV29-1
TGCAGCGTTGGGGCAGGCTGGGGAATGGCCTCTGAGCAGTTCTTC | CSVGAGWGMASEQFF | TRBJ2-1 | - | - | 15 | TRBV29-1
TGTGCCAGCGGACAGGGGCCTGGCTACACCTTC | CASGQGPGYTF | TRBJ1-2 | TRBD1 | - | 11 | TRBV2
TGTGCCAGCTCACCTGGACAGGGGGCTGGGGCCAACGTCCTGACTTTC | CASSPGQGAGANVLTF | TRBJ2-6 | TRBD1 | - | 16 | TRBV18
TGCAGCGTTGAAGATCGTCAGGGGGCCGGGGAGCTGTTTTTT | CSVEDRQGAGELFF | TRBJ2-2 | TRBD1 | few | 14 | TRBV29-1
TGCGCCAGCAGCTTGGAGGGACACAGCAATCAGCCCCAGCATTTT | CASSLEGHSNQPQHF | TRBJ1-5 | - | - | 15 | TRBV5-1
TGTGCCAGCAGTCCGACTAGCGGGAGGTTGGGGTACAATGAGCAGTTCTTC | CASSPTSGRLGYNEQFF | TRBJ2-1 | TRBD2 | - | 17 | TRBV25-1
TGCGCCAGCAGCCCGGTGCAGGGTTCTGCGTACGAGCAGTACTTC | CASSPVQGSAYEQYF | TRBJ2-7 | - | - | 15 | TRBV5-1
TGTGCCAGCAGCTTACGCCGGCAGACGAACACTGAAGCTTTCTTT | CASSLRRQTNTEAFF | TRBJ1-1 | - | - | 15 | TRBV7-2
TGTGCCAGTAGTCATGCATGGACAGACTCCTACGAGCAGTACTTC | CASSHAWTDSYEQYF | TRBJ2-7 | - | - | 15 | TRBV19
TGTGCCAGCTCACGGGACAGCAACACTGAAGCTTTCTTT | CASSRDSNTEAFF | TRBJ1-1 | TRBD1 | few | 13 | TRBV18
TGTGCCAGCTCGGGACAGGGGGCCACTGAAGCTTTCTTT | CASSGQGATEAFF | TRBJ1-1 | TRBD1 | - | 13 | TRBV2
TGTGCCATCAGTATGGGACAGGGCTCCTACGAGCAGTACTTC | CAISMGQGSYEQYF | TRBJ2-7 | TRBD1 | - | 14 | TRBV10-3
TGTGCCAGCCCCGCGGGGGCGCCCCCGGAAGGTGAGCAGTTCTTC | CASPAGAPPEGEQFF | TRBJ2-1 | - | - | 15 | TRBV27
TGTGCCAGTGCGACAGGGCCACGGACTGAAGCTTTCTTT | CASATGPRTEAFF | TRBJ1-1 | TRBD1 | - | 13 | TRBV19
TGTGCCAGCAGCTTATACAGGGCCGGGGAGCTGTTTTTT | CASSLYRAGELFF | TRBJ2-2 | - | - | 13 | TRBV7-6
TGTGCCAGCAGTCCCGCGGCGCTCCGGACTGAAGCTTTCTTT | CASSPAALRTEAFF | TRBJ1-1 | - | - | 14 | TRBV28
TGTGCCTGGATAGGCCAGGGGGAAGGGAAACTGTTTTTT | CAWIGQGEGKLFF | TRBJ1-4 | TRBD1 | - | 13 | TRBV30
TGTGCCAGCAGCCAAGATCCGACTAGCGATGAGCAGTTCTTC | CASSQDPTSDEQFF | TRBJ2-1 | TRBD2 | - | 14 | TRBV3-1
TGTGCCAGCGGGATGAGGGGCGTAGACACTGAAGCTTTCTTT | CASGMRGVDTEAFF | TRBJ1-1 | - | - | 14 | TRBV6-2/TRBV6-3
TGTGCCAGCAGTTTCTTGGACCGGAATCAGCCCCAGCATTTT | CASSFLDRNQPQHF | TRBJ1-5 | - | - | 14 | TRBV28
TGTGCCAGCGGCTGGGAAGGCAGGCAGACCACAGATACGCAGTATTTT | CASGWEGRQTTDTQYF | TRBJ2-3 | - | once | 16 | TRBV7-9
TGTGCCAGCAGCTTAGCGGACACGCAGAGGGATACGCAGTATTTT | CASSLADTQRDTQYF | TRBJ2-3 | - | - | 15 | TRBV7-9
TGCGCCAGCAGCTTGAACAGGGAGTCCTACAATGAGCAGTTCTTC | CASSLNRESYNEQFF | TRBJ2-1 | - | - | 15 | TRBV5-1
TGTGCCAGCAGCTCGGGGACTAGCGGGAGTCGCGGAGATACGCAGTATTTT | CASSSGTSGSRGDTQYF | TRBJ2-3 | TRBD2 | once | 17 | TRBV5-4
TGTGCCAGCAGTTACCCGAACACCGGGGAGCTGTTTTTT | CASSYPNTGELFF | TRBJ2-2 | - | few | 13 | TRBV6-6
TGTGCCAGCAGTGGCAGGGGGTTCAATCAGCCCCAGCATTTT | CASSGRGFNQPQHF | TRBJ1-5 | TRBD1 | - | 14 | TRBV6-1
TGCGCCAGCAGCCGCAAGGCGACAGGGGAAGGCTCTGGGGCCAACGTCCTGACTTTC | CASSRKATGEGSGANVLTF | TRBJ2-6 | TRBD1 | - | 19 | TRBV4-3
TGCAGTGCTAAACTAGCGGGGGCCGGCTACGAGCAGTACTTC | CSAKLAGAGYEQYF | TRBJ2-7 | TRBD2 | - | 14 | TRBV20-1
TGTGCCAGCAGTCCTCTAGCGGGAGGATTCACAGATACGCAGTATTTT | CASSPLAGGFTDTQYF | TRBJ2-3 | TRBD2 | - | 16 | TRBV14
TGCGCCAGCAGCTTGGGGCAGGGTGACGCAGATACGCAGTATTTT | CASSLGQGDADTQYF | TRBJ2-3 | - | - | 15 | TRBV5-1
TGTGCCAGCACTCTAGACACCTACACTGAAGCTTTCTTT | CASTLDTYTEAFF | TRBJ1-1 | - | - | 13 | TRBV28
TGTGCCAGTAGTCTCGACGTTCAGGAGACCCAGTACTTC | CASSLDVQETQYF | TRBJ2-5 | - | - | 13 | TRBV19
TGTGCCAGCAGCCTCTCCGGGACTAGCGAACACAATGAGCAGTTCTTC | CASSLSGTSEHNEQFF | TRBJ2-1 | TRBD2 | - | 16 | TRBV6-1
TGTGCCAGCAGTTACTTCCGAGCTGGTGAGCCCCAGCATTTT | CASSYFRAGEPQHF | TRBJ1-5 | - | - | 14 | TRBV6-2/TRBV6-3
TGTGCCAGCAGTCTAAGAGGGTTTGGCTACACCTTC | CASSLRGFGYTF | TRBJ1-2 | - | - | 12 | TRBV28
TGTGCCAGCAGTACCCCGTCGAGGCTTCGGGGCCCGTATGGCTACACCTTC | CASSTPSRLRGPYGYTF | TRBJ1-2 | - | - | 17 | TRBV6-1
TGTGCCAGCAGCCAAGGGGACAGCGGGAAAAACATTCAGTACTTC | CASSQGDSGKNIQYF | TRBJ2-4 | - | - | 15 | TRBV3-1
TGTGCCAGCAGCCTCCAGGGGCCAGATACGCAGTATTTT | CASSLQGPDTQYF | TRBJ2-3 | - | - | 13 | TRBV3-1
TGTGCCAGCAGCTTAGCGGGTTGGGACAGCTACAATGAGCAGTTCTTC | CASSLAGWDSYNEQFF | TRBJ2-1 | TRBD1 | - | 16 | TRBV7-2
TGCAGCGTGGGCCCTGGACAGGGGCACACCGGGGAGCTGTTTTTT | CSVGPGQGHTGELFF | TRBJ2-2 | TRBD1 | - | 15 | TRBV29-1
TGCAGCGTTGAAGATGGGCAAAACTATGGCTACACCTTC | CSVEDGQNYGYTF | TRBJ1-2 | - | - | 13 | TRBV29-1
TGCAGTGCTAGCCCGTTGGGGACTGGGGCCAACGTCCTGACTTTC | CSASPLGTGANVLTF | TRBJ2-6 | - | - | 15 | TRBV20-1
TGTGCCAGCAGCCCCCCCGACGGGCAAGAGACCCAGTACTTC | CASSPPDGQETQYF | TRBJ2-5 | - | once | 14 | TRBV7-2
TGTGCCAGCAGACGGGACATCCGCGAGCAGTACTTC | CASRRDIREQYF | TRBJ2-7 | - | few | 12 | TRBV6-2/TRBV6-3
TGTGCCAGCAGTAGAGGGCCCGGGGAGCTGTTTTTT | CASSRGPGELFF | TRBJ2-2 | - | - | 12 | TRBV28
TGTGCCAGTAGTACAGGATGGGGGACTGAAGCTTTCTTT | CASSTGWGTEAFF | TRBJ1-1 | - | once | 13 | TRBV19
TGTGCCAGCAGTTACGAGCGGGGGGGGCATAAAGAGACCCAGTACTTC | CASSYERGGHKETQYF | TRBJ2-5 | TRBD2 | - | 16 | TRBV6-5